The clone carrying this T cell receptor (beta chain) was recorded only once. The antigen is unknown. The CDR3 extends over 15 amino acids. With V trimmed by 4 bases and J by 4 bases, 8 bases remained unmatched. Germline loops: CDR1 SGDLS, CDR2 YYNGEE. The data are from a study of blood T cells in healthy people across ages. Study results and caveats: Measured against age, TCR beta diversity per million T cells decreased in a roughly linear manner.

The second PCR ran roughly 6 to 12 cycles with a sample-barcoded 5' primer and J-beta primers. The authors tagged each cDNA molecule using a template-switch adaptor with 12 random nucleotides. All samples gave at least 2.5 million CDR3-containing paired-end reads. TCRdb ran MiXCR on the 5' RACE reads and lists one entry per CDR3 protein. The sample lists around 620,000 distinct CDR3 sequences, 25% to 30% seen once, with about a fifth in the top ten. Isolating PBMCs gave at least 6 million of these cells per sample. The sequence derives from a woman aged 65 to 85 in good health. V and J are TRBV9 and TRBJ1-5; TRBD1 matches at 7 bases. Sequenced: blood. The CDR3 loop reads CASSSSPGQNQPQHF. CDR3 nucleotides: TGTGCCAGCAGCTCCTCCCCGGGACAGAATCAGCCCCAGCATTTT. Drawing the rest from reference TRBV9 and TRBJ1-5, the complete variable domain is DSGVTQTPKHLITATGQRVTLRCSPRSGDLSVYWYQQSLDQGLQFLIQYYNGEERAKGNILERFSAQQFPDLHSELNLSSLELGDSALYFCASSSSPGQNQPQHFGDGTRLSIL.